Sequencing of this T cell receptor (beta chain) was carried out in a study of regulatory T cells in long-lasting Graves disease. Study-wide results and caveats: A limited number of samples was an acknowledged limitation.

The V gene's germline CDR1 is SGHDT and CDR2 YYEEEE. The CDR3 is made up of 13 amino acids. As concerns this clonotype: The antigen is undetermined. It may be a read error: a sequence one base away is much more abundant.

Assembly of TCR beta libraries relied on iRepertoire HTBI primers together with Arm-PCR of CDR3 regions. TCRdb re-called the multiplex PCR reads through MiXCR, storing one row per CDR3 protein. The sample includes roughly 560,000 distinct CDR3 sequences, roughly 16% of them seen just once. As for time point: newly diagnosed GD, antithyroid drugs for less than 3 months. PBMC-derived RNA was used for the TCR library. It was an endocrinology department in Xi'an, China, that provided the patients. This same sample was also part of a study on T cells in Graves' hyperthyroidism and ophthalmopathy.

The chain recombines TRBV5-6 with TRBJ1-1, with D possibly matching TRBD1 (5 bases). Here the sequenced sample was peripheral blood mononuclear cells (PBMCs), taken at new diagnosis, from a patient treated with antithyroid drugs. The TCR was taken from a woman in her forties or fifties with Graves disease. This CDR3 is CVSSLQGSSEAFF. The CDR3, as DNA: TGTGTCAGCAGCTTGCAGGGATCGAGTGAAGCTTTCTTT.